This T cell receptor beta chain is drawn from a study of T cell repertoires in cytomegalovirus infection (dated by TCRdb to between 2017 and 2020). Some background on the complete study: Donor HLA type was relevant to the analysis, because carriage of CMV infection together with the matching HLA type was indicated by public TCR beta signatures. The study at large found these results: Carriers of CMV infection plus the relevant HLA type were discriminated by the cumulative frequency of public TCR beta family members in the study cohort and in an independent roughly 370-donor cohort. The ex vivo response was dominated by HLA-C-restricted CMV-specific TCR beta clonotypes, which also provided the single most frequent clonotype in two of eight donors.

The run used an Illumina HiSeq 1500. TCRdb reprocessed the public reads (quality trimming at Q25 with fastp, clone calling with MiXCR) and kept in-frame beta chains. Rows matching on CDR3 protein sequence are summarized as one entry with the most common DNA and genes. In all, the sample holds about 320,000 distinct CDR3 sequences, and roughly 9.5% of those were seen once. The ten largest make up 4.3% of the sample. This clonotype has more than one count but fewer than ten. The antigen this receptor binds is unknown. No base-level quality is on record; no much larger clone is a single base apart. CDR1 SGHVS and CDR2 FQNEAQ were looked up in the germline V gene. Between the V and J ends, shortened by 5 bases and 4 bases respectively, the junction contains 9 bases. There are 12 amino acids in the CDR3, from cysteine to phenylalanine inclusive. Only the CDR3 part of the read is kept: 36 bases, read in frame from the first base.

The clonotype originates from a human donor in good health (CMV status not recorded). Some clones in this sample may be carry-over from other donors' samples. Here the chain combines TRBV7-8 and TRBJ2-7; too little of a D gene remains to name it. Material: PBMCs. The CDR3 region: CASSLPKYEQYF. At the DNA level, the sequence is TGTGCCAGCAGCCTTCCGAAATACGAGCAGTACTTC.